The rows below give T cell receptor beta chains drawn from one sample of a study of cytomegalovirus exposure and HLA in healthy donors. Assay used: immunoSEQ multiplex PCR; TCRdb lists only in-frame clones, some missing. The data show 150,000 to 200,000 clones, roughly 80% seen once. The specimen was PBMCs. The receptors originated from a female donor in good health and CMV-seronegative. Each CDR3 is given with its conserved first and last residue. A D gene is named only where the DNA matches it firmly. Clone size is given for some rows only: seen once, a few or many times, or a class if the clone is expanded.

abundance | j_gene | v_gene | d_gene | CDR3nt | CDR3aa
few | TRBJ2-1 | TRBV2 | TRBD1 | TGTGCCAGCAGACAGACAGGGGTTGACAATGAGCAGTTCTTC | CASRQTGVDNEQFF
- | TRBJ2-3 | TRBV7-2 | TRBD2 | TGTGCCAGCAGTCCACTAGCGGCTTCGGGGGGCAATACGCAGTATTTT | CASSPLAASGGNTQYF
few | TRBJ2-7 | TRBV20-1 | - | TGCAGTGCTCCCGGGACATACGAGCAGTACTTC | CSAPGTYEQYF
- | TRBJ1-2 | TRBV9 | TRBD1 | TGTGCCAGCAGCAGAGGGACAGAGAAAGGCTACACCTTC | CASSRGTEKGYTF
- | TRBJ2-1 | TRBV11-2 | TRBD1 | TGTGCCAGCAGCTTGGACAGGTCCCCCGAGCAGTTCTTC | CASSLDRSPEQFF
- | TRBJ2-5 | TRBV30 | - | TGTGCCTGGAGTCGCGCCTTGGGCCAAGGAGAGACCCAGTACTTC | CAWSRALGQGETQYF
- | TRBJ2-5 | TRBV28 | - | TGTGCCAGCAGTTTTCTACAGGAGACCCAGTACTTC | CASSFLQETQYF
few | TRBJ2-1 | TRBV6-4 | - | TGTGCCAGCAGTGACGACCCGGGAGAGGCGAATGAGCAGTTCTTC | CASSDDPGEANEQFF
- | TRBJ2-7 | TRBV29-1 | - | TGCAGCGTTGTTCTCCGGTCCTACGAGCAGTACTTC | CSVVLRSYEQYF
- | TRBJ2-5 | TRBV9 | TRBD1 | TGTGCCAGCAGCGTAGGGGGACAGGAAGAGACCCAGTACTTC | CASSVGGQEETQYF
- | TRBJ2-3 | TRBV9 | TRBD2 | TGTGCCAGCAGCGGTGGGACTAGCGGGATTGGGGATACGCAGTATTTT | CASSGGTSGIGDTQYF
- | TRBJ2-1 | TRBV9 | TRBD2 | TGTGCCAGCAGCGTAGCACTAGCGGGGAGCTCCTACAATGAGCAGTTCTTC | CASSVALAGSSYNEQFF
- | TRBJ2-5 | TRBV7-9 | TRBD1 | TGTGCCAGCAGCTTAGGACAGGGGGCCAGAGAGACCCAGTACTTC | CASSLGQGARETQYF
few | TRBJ2-7 | TRBV7-9 | TRBD1 | TGTGCCAGCAGCTTTATAGGGGGCCTCTACGAGCAGTACTTC | CASSFIGGLYEQYF
once | TRBJ2-3 | TRBV9 | TRBD1 | TGTGCCAGCAGCGTAGAAGGGACAGGGGCAGACCAAAGCACAGATACGCAGTATTTT | CASSVEGTGADQSTDTQYF
- | TRBJ2-1 | TRBV5-1 | TRBD2 | TGCGCCAGCAGCTCCGTCCACCAAAGCGGGAGCTCCTACAATGAGCAGTTCTTC | CASSSVHQSGSSYNEQFF
- | TRBJ2-7 | TRBV28 | - | TGTGCCAGCAGTTTATTAACGACAGGGAGGTACGAGCAGTACTTC | CASSLLTTGRYEQYF
- | TRBJ2-5 | TRBV10-1 | TRBD2 | TGCGCCAGCAGTGCTAGCGGGAGTTTCGAGACCCAGTACTTC | CASSASGSFETQYF
- | TRBJ2-5 | TRBV5-4 | TRBD2 | TGTGCCAGCAGCTTCACCCAGGGGACTAGCGAAGAGGAGACCCAGTACTTC | CASSFTQGTSEEETQYF
- | TRBJ2-7 | TRBV6-5 | - | TGTGCCAGCACACAGACAGGAGCCTACGAGCAGTACTTC | CASTQTGAYEQYF
- | TRBJ1-2 | TRBV21-1 | - | TGTGCCAGCAGTGCAATGGGAGGGACGGAGTTCTATGGCTACACCTTC | CASSAMGGTEFYGYTF
- | TRBJ1-5 | TRBV28 | - | TGTGCCAGCAGTTTAACCACAGAGAGCAATCAGCCCCAGCATTTT | CASSLTTESNQPQHF
- | TRBJ2-3 | TRBV7-2 | - | TGTGCCAGCAGGCTACAAGACTCCACAGATACGCAGTATTTT | CASRLQDSTDTQYF
- | TRBJ1-3 | TRBV7-9 | - | TGTGCCAGCAGCCCGGACAGTAATTCTGGAAACACCATATATTTT | CASSPDSNSGNTIYF
few | TRBJ1-1 | TRBV7-2 | - | TGTGCCAGCAGCTTGCGAGGGTCGGCTTTCTTT | CASSLRGSAFF
- | TRBJ1-2 | TRBV5-1 | TRBD1 | TGCGCCAGCAGCTTGGCCTTGGCTGGACAGGGACTCTATGGCTACACCTTC | CASSLALAGQGLYGYTF
- | TRBJ2-1 | TRBV7-3 | TRBD2 | TGTGCCAGCAGCCGGGGGGGCTTGAACAATGAGCAGTTCTTC | CASSRGGLNNEQFF
- | TRBJ1-1 | TRBV30 | - | TGTGCCTGGATAAGGGGGGAGGGTACTGAAGCTTTCTTT | CAWIRGEGTEAFF
- | TRBJ2-7 | TRBV5-6 | - | TGTGCCAGCAGCTCGGACACCTTTTACGAGCAGTACTTC | CASSSDTFYEQYF
- | TRBJ2-5 | TRBV2 | TRBD1 | TGTGCCAGCAGTGCACAGGGGGAGACCCAGTACTTC | CASSAQGETQYF
- | TRBJ2-1 | TRBV18 | TRBD1 | TGTGCCAGCTCACTCGGGACAGGGTTGAGCAATGAGCAGTTCTTC | CASSLGTGLSNEQFF
- | TRBJ2-7 | TRBV4-1 | TRBD1 | TGCGCCAGCAGCCAAGGGCAGGGGGCAGGTGAGCAGTACTTC | CASSQGQGAGEQYF
- | TRBJ2-3 | TRBV28 | - | TGTGCCAGCAGTCCGGCAAGACAGGTTCTCGGGGATACGCAGTATTTT | CASSPARQVLGDTQYF
- | TRBJ1-1 | TRBV4-3 | - | TGCGCCAGCAGCCAAGATTCGAGGTTGAACACTGAAGCTTTCTTT | CASSQDSRLNTEAFF
- | TRBJ2-7 | TRBV19 | TRBD2 | TGTGCCAGTAGTATAGATGGCGGGAGTTACTACGAGCAGTACTTC | CASSIDGGSYYEQYF
- | TRBJ2-5 | TRBV5-6 | TRBD1 | TGTGCCAGCAGCTTGTTTTCAGGGGGCGCCGAGACCCAGTACTTC | CASSLFSGGAETQYF
- | TRBJ2-5 | TRBV6-1 | - | TGTGCCAGCAGTAACCTGTACGGTTCGGAGACCCAGTACTTC | CASSNLYGSETQYF
- | TRBJ2-5 | TRBV7-6 | - | TGTGCCAGCAGCTTCCGGGGTAAAGAGACCCAGTACTTC | CASSFRGKETQYF
- | TRBJ1-4 | TRBV30 | - | TGTGCCTGGAGGTACAGGGCAACTAATGAAAAACTGTTTTTT | CAWRYRATNEKLFF
- | TRBJ2-3 | TRBV18 | TRBD2 | TGTGCCAGCTCACCACCGCGACTAGCGAGGACAGATACGCAGTATTTT | CASSPPRLARTDTQYF
- | TRBJ2-5 | TRBV4-2 | - | TGTGCCAGCAGCCAAGATCCAAAGACGGGAGCGGAGACCCAGTACTTC | CASSQDPKTGAETQYF
once | TRBJ1-1 | TRBV10-1 | - | TGCGCCAGCAAGAGGGGGACTGAAGCTTTCTTT | CASKRGTEAFF
- | TRBJ1-1 | TRBV27 | TRBD1 | TGTGCCAGCAGTCCCTGGACAGGGGGCGATGTGAACACTGAAGCTTTCTTT | CASSPWTGGDVNTEAFF
- | TRBJ1-1 | TRBV6-6 | TRBD1 | TGTGCCAGCAGTTACGTTTCGACAGGGGAAAATGAAGCTTTCTTT | CASSYVSTGENEAFF
few | TRBJ1-1 | TRBV4-1 | - | TGCGCCAGCAGCCACTTAAACGGGGTTGCCCGTGAAGCTTTCTTT | CASSHLNGVAREAFF
- | TRBJ2-1 | TRBV25-1 | - | TGTGCCAGCAGTGAGTCCGTCTACAATGAGCAGTTCTTC | CASSESVYNEQFF
- | TRBJ1-1 | TRBV19 | - | TGTGCCAGTAGCGGGAGAGGGTACACTGAAGCTTTCTTT | CASSGRGYTEAFF
- | TRBJ1-2 | TRBV5-5 | - | TGTGCCAGCAGCTTGGCCGCCGGTGACTTAGTACGGTACACCTTC | CASSLAAGDLVRYTF
few | TRBJ2-3 | TRBV5-6 | - | TGTGCCAGCAGCTCCTTTAGCACAGATACGCAGTATTTT | CASSSFSTDTQYF
- | TRBJ2-1 | TRBV7-2 | - | TGTGCCAGCCGTGCCAGAGGGGGCAATGAGCAGTTCTTC | CASRARGGNEQFF
- | TRBJ2-3 | TRBV19 | - | TGTGCCAGTAGTCCTTTGGACGGAGGGACAGATACGCAGTATTTT | CASSPLDGGTDTQYF
- | TRBJ2-4 | TRBV9 | TRBD1 | TGTGCCAGCAGCGTCGACAGGGATGGAAACATTCAGTACTTC | CASSVDRDGNIQYF
- | TRBJ2-7 | TRBV25-1 | - | TGTGCCAGCAGTGAAAGCTACGAGCAGTACTTC | CASSESYEQYF
- | TRBJ1-6 | TRBV7-3 | - | TGTGCCAGCAGATATACAGGGATCGAATCACCCCTCCACTTT | CASRYTGIESPLHF
- | TRBJ2-3 | TRBV28 | - | TGTGCCAGCAGTTTTTGGGGCGAAGATACGCAGTATTTT | CASSFWGEDTQYF
few | TRBJ1-2 | TRBV6-6 | TRBD1 | TGTGCCACCTACTCCGGGACAGGGGGCCTTAACTATGGCTACACCTTC | CATYSGTGGLNYGYTF